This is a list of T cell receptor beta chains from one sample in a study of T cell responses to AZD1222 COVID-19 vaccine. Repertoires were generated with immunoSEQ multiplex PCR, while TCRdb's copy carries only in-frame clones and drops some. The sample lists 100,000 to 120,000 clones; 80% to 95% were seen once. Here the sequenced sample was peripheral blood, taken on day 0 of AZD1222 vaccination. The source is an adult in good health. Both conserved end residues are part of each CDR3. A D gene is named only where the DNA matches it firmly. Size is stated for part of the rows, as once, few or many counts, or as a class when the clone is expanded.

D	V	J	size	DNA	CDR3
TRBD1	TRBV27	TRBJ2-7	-	TGTGCCAGCAGCAGACGAGCCCGGGACAGGGCCTATACGGGTGGCGAGCAGTACTTC	CASSRRARDRAYTGGEQYF
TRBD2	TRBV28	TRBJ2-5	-	TGTGCCAGCATAAGTTGGGGGGGAGTGGAGACCCAGTACTTC	CASISWGGVETQYF
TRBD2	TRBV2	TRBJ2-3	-	TGTGCCAGCAGTGGCTTACTAGCGGGCTTTATCACAGATACGCAGTATTTT	CASSGLLAGFITDTQYF
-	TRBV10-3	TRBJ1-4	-	TGTGCCATCAGTGAGTCGACGGGAAATCCTGAAAAACTGTTTTTT	CAISESTGNPEKLFF
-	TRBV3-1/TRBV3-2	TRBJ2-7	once	TGTGCCAGCAGCCAACGGGCCGGGGGATTATACGAGCAGTACTTC	CASSQRAGGLYEQYF
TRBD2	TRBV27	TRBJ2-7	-	TGTGCCAGCAGGGTAGCGGGGGGCCCCTACGAGCAGTACTTC	CASRVAGGPYEQYF
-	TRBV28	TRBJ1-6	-	TGTGCCAGCAGTCCCTGGGCTTTCAATTCACCCCTCCACTTT	CASSPWAFNSPLHF
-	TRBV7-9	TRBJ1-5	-	TGTGCCAGCAGTCTGATGACGAGCGAGCCCCAGCATTTT	CASSLMTSEPQHF
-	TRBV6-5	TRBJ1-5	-	TGTGCCAGCAGTCCGGACAGCCCCAATCAGCCCCAGCATTTT	CASSPDSPNQPQHF
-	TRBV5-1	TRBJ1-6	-	TGCGCCAGCAGTATGCAGGGCCCCTATAATTCACCCCTCCACTTT	CASSMQGPYNSPLHF
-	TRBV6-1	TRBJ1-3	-	TGTGCCAGCAGTGAAGGTTACAGGGTTGGAAACACCATATATTTT	CASSEGYRVGNTIYF
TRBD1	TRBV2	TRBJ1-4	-	TGTGCCAGCAGACGCCGACAGGGGTCGAATGAAAAACTGTTTTTT	CASRRRQGSNEKLFF
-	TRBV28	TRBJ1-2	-	TGTGCCAGCAGTTTATACTCGGGAAGGAACGGCTACACCTTC	CASSLYSGRNGYTF
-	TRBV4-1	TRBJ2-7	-	TGCGCCAGCAGCCAAGAGAGGGGCAAGAACGAGCAGTACTTC	CASSQERGKNEQYF
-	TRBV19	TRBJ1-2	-	TGTGCCACTTCCCAAGGGAGTTTAGGCTACACCTTC	CATSQGSLGYTF
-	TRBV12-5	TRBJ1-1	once	TGTGCTAGTGGTTTAACCATCGGACGGCGGGGGAACACTGAAGCTTTCTTT	CASGLTIGRRGNTEAFF
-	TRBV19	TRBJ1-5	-	TGTGCCAGTAGTTTAGGGGTTTGGCCCCAGCATTTT	CASSLGVWPQHF
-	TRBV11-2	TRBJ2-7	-	TGTGCCAGCAGCCAGACAGACCAATTCTACGAGCAGTACTTC	CASSQTDQFYEQYF
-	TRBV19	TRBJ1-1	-	TGTGCCAGTACCTCCCACACTGAAGCTTTCTTT	CASTSHTEAFF
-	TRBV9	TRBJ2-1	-	TGTGCCAGCAGCGTAGGCCAGGGGCGAGACAATGAGCAGTTCTTC	CASSVGQGRDNEQFF
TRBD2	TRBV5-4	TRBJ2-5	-	TGTGCCAGCAGACTAGCGGGGGGAGAGACCCAGTACTTC	CASRLAGGETQYF
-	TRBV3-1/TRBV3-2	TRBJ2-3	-	TGTGCCAGCAGCCAATTTGGGGATACGCAGTATTTT	CASSQFGDTQYF
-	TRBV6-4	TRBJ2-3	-	TGTGCCAGCAGTGACTCGGGCGGGGGCCCCAGGAATACGCAGTATTTT	CASSDSGGGPRNTQYF
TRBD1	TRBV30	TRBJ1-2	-	TGTGCCTGGAGTGGATTACAGGGGGCAGGTGGCTACACCTTC	CAWSGLQGAGGYTF
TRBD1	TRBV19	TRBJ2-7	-	TGTGCCAGTAGTATCCCGACAGGGCGCCCTGGCGACGAGCAGTACTTC	CASSIPTGRPGDEQYF
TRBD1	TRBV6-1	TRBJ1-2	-	TGTGCCAGCAGTGAAGCGCAGGGGGCCGTCTATGGCTACACCTTC	CASSEAQGAVYGYTF
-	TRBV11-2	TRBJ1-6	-	TGTGCCAGCAGCCAGGACCTTCGGTGGAATTCACCCCTCCACTTT	CASSQDLRWNSPLHF
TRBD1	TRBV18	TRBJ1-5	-	TGTGCCAGCTCACCACCGACGGGACAGGGACGTGGTCAGCCCCAGCATTTT	CASSPPTGQGRGQPQHF
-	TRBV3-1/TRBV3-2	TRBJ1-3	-	TGTGCCAGCAGCCAAGATCCGCCGAACCTAGGAAACACCATATATTTT	CASSQDPPNLGNTIYF
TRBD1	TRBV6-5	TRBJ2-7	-	TGTGCCAGCAGTTTATTCCACAGGGGGCCCTACGAGCAGTACTTC	CASSLFHRGPYEQYF
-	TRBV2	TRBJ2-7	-	TGTGCCAGCAGTGAAAGTGACAGGAACTCCTACGAGCAGTACTTC	CASSESDRNSYEQYF
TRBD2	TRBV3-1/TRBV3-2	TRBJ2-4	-	TGTGCCAGCAGCCAAGATCCGGGGGGGGCCAAAAACATTCAGTACTTC	CASSQDPGGAKNIQYF
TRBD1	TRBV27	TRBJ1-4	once	TGTGCCAGCAGTATCCGAGGACAGGGTACAACTAATGAAAAACTGTTTTTT	CASSIRGQGTTNEKLFF
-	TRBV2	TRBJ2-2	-	TGTGCCAGCACCCGGACTCTAGGTGCCGGGGAGCTGTTTTTT	CASTRTLGAGELFF
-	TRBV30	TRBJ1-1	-	TGTGCCTTTTCGACAGGAGCAGCGAACACTGAAGCTTTCTTT	CAFSTGAANTEAFF
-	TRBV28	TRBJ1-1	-	TGTGCCAGCCCCCCGAGGGGGTCCATGAACACTGAAGCTTTCTTT	CASPPRGSMNTEAFF
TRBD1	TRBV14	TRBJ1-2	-	TGTGCCAGCAGCCTGACAGGGAACTATGGCTACACCTTC	CASSLTGNYGYTF
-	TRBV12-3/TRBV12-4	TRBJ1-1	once	TGTGCCAGCAGTTTCCCTGGGGGCACTGAAGCTTTCTTT	CASSFPGGTEAFF
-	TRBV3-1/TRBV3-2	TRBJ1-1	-	TGTGCCAGCAGCCCTCGATCTCCTGGGGGGGGGAACACTGAAGCTTTCTTT	CASSPRSPGGGNTEAFF
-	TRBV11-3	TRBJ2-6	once	TGTGCCAGCAGCTTTTTCGGCCCAAGCTCTGGGGCCAACGTCCTGACTTTC	CASSFFGPSSGANVLTF
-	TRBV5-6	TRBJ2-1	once	TGTGCCAGCAGCCTGGCGGGGGCGCTTAATGAGCAGTTCTTC	CASSLAGALNEQFF
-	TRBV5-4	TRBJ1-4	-	TGTGCCAGCAGCATCGCAGGTTTAGGTGAAAAACTGTTTTTT	CASSIAGLGEKLFF
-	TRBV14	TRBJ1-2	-	TGTGCCAGCAGCCAAGCAGGCACCCGCTATGGCTACACCTTC	CASSQAGTRYGYTF
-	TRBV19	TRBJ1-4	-	TGTGCCAGTAGTATCGCGCAGGGAGGTGAAAAACTGTTTTTT	CASSIAQGGEKLFF
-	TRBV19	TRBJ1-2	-	TGTGCCAGTAGTAAGGCCGCCTTTGGCTACACCTTC	CASSKAAFGYTF
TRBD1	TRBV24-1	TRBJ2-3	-	TGTGCCACCGGGTCAGGGACAGGCACAGATACGCAGTATTTT	CATGSGTGTDTQYF
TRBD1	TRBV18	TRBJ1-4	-	TGTGCCAGCTCACCACAGACAGGGGTGGAAAAACTGTTTTTT	CASSPQTGVEKLFF
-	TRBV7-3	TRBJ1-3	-	TGTGCCAGCAGCCTTGGGACACACTCTGGAAACACCATATATTTT	CASSLGTHSGNTIYF
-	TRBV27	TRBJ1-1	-	TGTGCCAGCAGCCCCCGGGGCGCCTGGAACACTGAAGCTTTCTTT	CASSPRGAWNTEAFF
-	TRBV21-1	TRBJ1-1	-	TGTGCCAGCAGCAATTCGAGGGCCGCAGCTTTCTTT	CASSNSRAAAFF
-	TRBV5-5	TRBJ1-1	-	TGTGCCAGCAGCTTGGTAACCGGGTCTGAAGCTTTCTTT	CASSLVTGSEAFF
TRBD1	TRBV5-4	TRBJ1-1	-	TGTGCCAGCAGCTCGGACAGGGTTTCGGCTTTCTTT	CASSSDRVSAFF
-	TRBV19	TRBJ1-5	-	TGTGCCAGTAGTATAGAACGAAGGATTAATCAGCCCCAGCATTTT	CASSIERRINQPQHF
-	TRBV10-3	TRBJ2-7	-	TGTGCCATCAGTGAAGTGAGGGGCGGCACGCTCTACGAGCAGTACTTC	CAISEVRGGTLYEQYF
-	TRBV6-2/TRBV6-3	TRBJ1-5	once	TGTGCCAGCAGTCTCCGAGACAGGCGGAATCAGCCCCAGCATTTT	CASSLRDRRNQPQHF
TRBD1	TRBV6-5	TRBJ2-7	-	TGTGCCAGCAGTAAGATGGGACAGGGCTACGAGCAGTACTTC	CASSKMGQGYEQYF
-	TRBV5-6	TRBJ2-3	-	TGTGCCAGCAGCTTGGTTGCTAGCGGCACAGATACGCAGTATTTT	CASSLVASGTDTQYF
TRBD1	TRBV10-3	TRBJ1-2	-	TGTGCCATCACTACCGACAGGGCGGACGAGTCGGACTATGGCTACACCTTC	CAITTDRADESDYGYTF
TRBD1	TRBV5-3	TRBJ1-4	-	TGTGCCAGAAGCTGCAGACAGGGCGCGGATGAAAAACTGTTTTTT	CARSCRQGADEKLFF